The 5 T cell receptor beta chains in this list originate from one sample, sequenced in a study of T cells after yellow fever vaccination. One entry per CDR3 protein results from TCRdb running MiXCR on the 5' RACE reads. This sample has 100,000 to 150,000 distinct CDR3 sequences, with about 8.4% found just once. The sequencing used CD8+ T cells sorted from PBMCs, collected on the day of the yellow fever booster vaccination. These receptors originate from a man between 18 and 35 years old who received the YFV17D yellow fever vaccine.

The chain is built from TRBV4-3 and TRBJ1-4; 8 bases map to TRBD1. CDR3 length: 16 amino acids. Germline V gene lookup returns CDR1 LGHNA and CDR2 YSLEER. Trimming cost V 0 bases and J 8 bases; bases outside gene matches: 8. The chain's CDR3 is CASSQEMGTGGEKLFF. The CDR3 DNA follows: TGCGCCAGCAGCCAAGAAATGGGGACAGGTGGGGAAAAACTGTTTTTT.

This clonotype appeared many times. V usage is TRBV7-9 and J usage is TRBJ1-4; unclear D gene. The germline V and J ends were trimmed by 3 bases and 5 bases, with 4 bases remaining between them. CDR3 length equals 12 residues. Germline CDR1 SEHNR, CDR2 FQNEAQ (reference sequence). As DNA, the CDR3 is TGTGCCAGCAGCTTGCTAAATGAAAAACTGTTTTTT. Encoded protein: CASSLLNEKLFF.

This clonotype occurred a few times. This chain connects TRBV12-3 or TRBV12-4 to TRBJ1-3; unclear D gene. V gave up 3 bases and J gave up 0 bases, with 6 bases separating them. The CDR3 runs 14 residues. Here the CDR3 DNA reads TGTGCCAGCAGTTTCACGGACTCTGGAAACACCATATATTTT. The encoded protein is CASSFTDSGNTIYF.

J is TRBJ2-4 and V is TRBV6-2 or TRBV6-3; D is possibly TRBD1 or TRBD2 (6 bases each). The V gene lost 8 bases and the J gene lost 8 bases, with 22 bases spanning the gap. This CDR3 has 15 amino acids. Germline V lookup: CDR1 MNHEY, CDR2 SVGEGT. Written as DNA, the CDR3 is TGTGCCAGCCTCACTGGGGGCGCGGGATCCGACATTCAGTACTTC. This translates into CASLTGGAGSDIQYF.

The J gene is TRBJ2-7, the V gene TRBV7-9; the match to TRBD2 covers 8 bases. V was clipped by 2 bases and J by 5 bases; unmatched bases: 5. The CDR3 length is 14 residues. The V gene's germline CDR1 is SEHNR and CDR2 FQNEAQ (reference sequence). The CDR3 here is CASSLRGGEHEQYF. The CDR3 DNA reads TGTGCCAGCAGCTTACGGGGGGGTGAGCACGAGCAGTACTTC. The full variable domain, its missing parts supplied by reference TRBV7-9 and TRBJ2-7, is DTGVSQNPRHKITKRGQNVTFRCDPISEHNRLYWYRQTLGQGPEFLTYFQNEAQLEKSRLLSDRFSAERPKGSFSTLEIQRTEQGDSAMYLCASSLRGGEHEQYFGPGTRLTVT.